A selection of T cell receptor beta chains follows, all from one sample in a study of cytomegalovirus exposure and HLA in healthy donors. The assay was immunoSEQ multiplex PCR, and TCRdb's table has in-frame clones only and misses some. There are roughly 200,000 clones in the sample; about 80% occur only once, and approximately 4.4% lies in the top ten. Sequenced input: PBMCs. The receptors shown here come from a woman aged 25 to 39 in good health and CMV-seropositive. CDR3s leave out the opening cysteine and the closing phenylalanine or tryptophan. The size field is filled for only some rows; it gives once, few, many or a size class.

v_call: TRBV5-6
clone_size: .
j_call: TRBJ1-5
cdr3_aa: ASSFGQGRPDSNRPQH

v_call: TRBV27
clone_size: .
j_call: .
cdr3_aa: ASSYEGSYEQY

v_call: TRBV5-1
clone_size: .
j_call: TRBJ2-5
cdr3_aa: ASSLVASGETQY

v_call: TRBV15
clone_size: .
j_call: TRBJ2-7
cdr3_aa: ATSSNRGYEQY

v_call: TRBV29-1
clone_size: .
j_call: TRBJ1-1
cdr3_aa: SVHRAWTEAF

v_call: TRBV19
clone_size: .
j_call: TRBJ2-7
cdr3_aa: ASKGKDWY

v_call: TRBV19
clone_size: .
j_call: TRBJ2-7
cdr3_aa: ASNSGTSYEQY

v_call: TRBV25-1
clone_size: .
j_call: TRBJ2-5
cdr3_aa: ASSELNREKTQY

v_call: TRBV7-9
clone_size: once
j_call: TRBJ1-1
cdr3_aa: ASSLQDRDTEAF

v_call: TRBV4-1
clone_size: .
j_call: TRBJ2-7
cdr3_aa: ASSHGAGKGYEQY